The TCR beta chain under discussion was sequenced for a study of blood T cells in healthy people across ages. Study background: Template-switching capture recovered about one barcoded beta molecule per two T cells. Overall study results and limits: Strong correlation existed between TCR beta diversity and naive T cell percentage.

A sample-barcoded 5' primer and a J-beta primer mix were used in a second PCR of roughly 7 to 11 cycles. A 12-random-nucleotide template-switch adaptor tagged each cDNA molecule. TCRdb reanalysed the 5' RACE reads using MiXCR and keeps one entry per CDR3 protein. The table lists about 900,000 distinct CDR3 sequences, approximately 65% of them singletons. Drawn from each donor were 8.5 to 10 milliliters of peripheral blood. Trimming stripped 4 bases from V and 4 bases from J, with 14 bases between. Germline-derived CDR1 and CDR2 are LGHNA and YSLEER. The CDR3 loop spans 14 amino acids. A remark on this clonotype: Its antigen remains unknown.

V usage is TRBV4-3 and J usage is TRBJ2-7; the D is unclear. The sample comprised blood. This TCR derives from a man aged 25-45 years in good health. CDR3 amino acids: CASSPVGNGYEQYF. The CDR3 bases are TGCGCCAGCAGCCCCGTTGGCAACGGGTACGAGCAGTACTTC.